This paragraph covers one T cell receptor (beta chain) sequence. Its cognate antigen is unknown. This record belongs to a study of shared clonotypes between healthy human individuals. Looking at the study overall: CD4 naive and memory got three plates each, CD8 naive two, CD8 memory one. Study-level findings and limits: A handful of donors showed sharing of approximately 4.7% of naive CD4 clonotypes. Generation of non-shared clonotypes was less probable than generation of clonotypes shared by all four donors.

Trimming took 5 bases from V and 0 from J; bases not matched to a gene: 6. This CDR3 region has 15 residues. Germline V gene sequence: CDR1 KGHSH, CDR2 LQKENI. Replicate PCRs from sorted subsets contained roughly 220 ng DNA, which is 30,000 to 35,000 T cell genomes. Measured with immunoSEQ multiplex PCR; TCRdb has only the in-frame clones, and not every one. This sample yields about 2,500,000 clones, of which over 85% are seen a single time; under 0.15% belongs to the top ten. This chain joins TRBV18 and TRBJ2-7, with TRBD1 matching over 8 bases. This TCR was recovered from a man aged 18 to 30 in good health. The sequencing sample was made of naive CD4+ T cells sorted from blood. Indicated subset: CD45RA+ positively selected. CDR3 nucleotides: TGTGCCAGCTCAGCAATTACAGGGGGCTCCTACGAGCAGTACTTC. Protein sequence: CASSAITGGSYEQYF.